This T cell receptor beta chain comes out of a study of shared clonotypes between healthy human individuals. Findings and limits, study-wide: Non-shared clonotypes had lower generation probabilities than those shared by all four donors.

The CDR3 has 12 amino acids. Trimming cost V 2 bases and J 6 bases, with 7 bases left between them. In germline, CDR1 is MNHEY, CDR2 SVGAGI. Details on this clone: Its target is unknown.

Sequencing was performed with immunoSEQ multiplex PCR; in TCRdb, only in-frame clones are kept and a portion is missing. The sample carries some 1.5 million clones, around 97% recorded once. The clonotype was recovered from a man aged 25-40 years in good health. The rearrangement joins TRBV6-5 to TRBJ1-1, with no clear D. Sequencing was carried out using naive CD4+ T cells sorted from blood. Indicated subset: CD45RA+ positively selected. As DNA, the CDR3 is TGTGCCAGCAGTTACGAGAGCCCTGAAGCTTTCTTT. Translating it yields CASSYESPEAFF.